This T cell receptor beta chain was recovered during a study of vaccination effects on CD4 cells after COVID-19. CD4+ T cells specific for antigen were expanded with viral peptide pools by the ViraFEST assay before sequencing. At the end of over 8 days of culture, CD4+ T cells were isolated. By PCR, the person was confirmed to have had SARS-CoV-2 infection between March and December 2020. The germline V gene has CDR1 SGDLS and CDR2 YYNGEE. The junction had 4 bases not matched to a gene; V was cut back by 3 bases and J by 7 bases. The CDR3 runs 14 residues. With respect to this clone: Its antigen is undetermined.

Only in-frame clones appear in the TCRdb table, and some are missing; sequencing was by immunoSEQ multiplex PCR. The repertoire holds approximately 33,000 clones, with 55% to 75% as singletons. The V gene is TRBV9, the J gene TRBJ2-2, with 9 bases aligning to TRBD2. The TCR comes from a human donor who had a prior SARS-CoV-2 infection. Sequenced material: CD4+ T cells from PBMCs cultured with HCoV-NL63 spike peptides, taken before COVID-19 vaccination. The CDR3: CASSGLAAGGELFF. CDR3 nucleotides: TGTGCCAGCAGCGGACTAGCGGCTGGCGGGGAGCTGTTTTTT.